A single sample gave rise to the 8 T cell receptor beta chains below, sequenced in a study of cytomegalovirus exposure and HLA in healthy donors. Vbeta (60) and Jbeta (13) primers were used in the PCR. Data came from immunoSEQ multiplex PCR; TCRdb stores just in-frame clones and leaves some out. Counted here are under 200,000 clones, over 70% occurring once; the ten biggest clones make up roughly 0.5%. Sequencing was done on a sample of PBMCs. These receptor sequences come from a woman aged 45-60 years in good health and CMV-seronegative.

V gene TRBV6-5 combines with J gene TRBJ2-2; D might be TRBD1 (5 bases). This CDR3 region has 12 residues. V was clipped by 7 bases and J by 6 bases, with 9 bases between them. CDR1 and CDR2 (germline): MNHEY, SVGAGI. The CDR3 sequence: CASNQGSGELFF. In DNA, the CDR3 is TGTGCCAGCAACCAGGGATCCGGGGAGCTGTTTTTT.

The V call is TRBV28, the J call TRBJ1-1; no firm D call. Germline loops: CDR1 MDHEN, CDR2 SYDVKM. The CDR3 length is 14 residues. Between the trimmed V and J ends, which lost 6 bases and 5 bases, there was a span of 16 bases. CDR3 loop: CASRRLLGGTEAFF. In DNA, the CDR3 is TGTGCCAGCAGGCGCCTGTTGGGAGGAACTGAAGCTTTCTTT.

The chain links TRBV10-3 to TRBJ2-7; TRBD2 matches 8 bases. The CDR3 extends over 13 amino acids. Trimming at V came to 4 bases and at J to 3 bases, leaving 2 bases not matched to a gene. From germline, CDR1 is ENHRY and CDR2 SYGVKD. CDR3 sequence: CAISATSGYEQYF. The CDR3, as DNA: TGTGCCATCAGTGCCACTAGCGGCTACGAGCAGTACTTC.

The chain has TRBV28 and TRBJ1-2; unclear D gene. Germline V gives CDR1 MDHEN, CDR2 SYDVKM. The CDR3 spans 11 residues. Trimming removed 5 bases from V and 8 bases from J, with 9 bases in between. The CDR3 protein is CASSMAEGYTF. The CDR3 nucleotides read TGTGCCAGCAGTATGGCGGAGGGCTACACCTTC.

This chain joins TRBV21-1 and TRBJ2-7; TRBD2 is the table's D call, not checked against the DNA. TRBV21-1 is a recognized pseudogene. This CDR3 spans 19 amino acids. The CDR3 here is CASSKEPSGRPLGLYEQYF. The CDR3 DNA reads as TGTGCCAGCAGCAAAGAGCCTAGCGGGAGGCCCCTTGGGCTCTACGAGCAGTACTTC.

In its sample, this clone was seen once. DNA for the CDR3: TGTGCCAGCAGCTCTACCGGGACAGGGGTTCTTCGGTCTGGAAACACCATATATTTT. It yields the protein CASSSTGTGVLRSGNTIYF. This chain uses TRBV7-8 with TRBJ1-3; 10 positions match TRBD1. Germline V gene data show CDR1 as SGHVS and CDR2 as FQNEAQ. The CDR3 runs to 19 residues. Unmatched junction bases numbered 13, after V lost 4 bases and J lost 1 base.

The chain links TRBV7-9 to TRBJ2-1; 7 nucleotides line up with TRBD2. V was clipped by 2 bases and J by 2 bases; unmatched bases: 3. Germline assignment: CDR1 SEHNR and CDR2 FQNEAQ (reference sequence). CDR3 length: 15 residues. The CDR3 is CASSLQRGAYNEQFF. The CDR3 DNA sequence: TGTGCCAGCAGCTTACAGCGGGGTGCCTACAATGAGCAGTTCTTC. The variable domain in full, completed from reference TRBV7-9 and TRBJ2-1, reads DTGVSQNPRHKITKRGQNVTFRCDPISEHNRLYWYRQTLGQGPEFLTYFQNEAQLEKSRLLSDRFSAERPKGSFSTLEIQRTEQGDSAMYLCASSLQRGAYNEQFFGPGTRLTVL.

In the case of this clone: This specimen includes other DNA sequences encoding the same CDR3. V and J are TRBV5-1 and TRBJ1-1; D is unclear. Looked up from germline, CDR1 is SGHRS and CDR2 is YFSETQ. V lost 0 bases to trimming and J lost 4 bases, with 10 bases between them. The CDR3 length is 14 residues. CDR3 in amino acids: CASSLEAGATEAFF. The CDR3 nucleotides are TGCGCCAGCAGCTTGGAAGCGGGAGCCACTGAAGCTTTCTTT.